Below, 12 T cell receptor beta chains from the same sample are listed, as sequenced in a study of blood T cell repertoires in COVID-19. Measured with immunoSEQ multiplex PCR; TCRdb has only the in-frame clones, and not every one. The sample has 60,000 to 85,000 clones, 84% seen once. The specimen was peripheral blood. These receptors originate from a man aged 65-85 years with acute or convalescent COVID-19.

This clone was observed a single time. The chain has TRBV6-5 and TRBJ1-2; 7 positions agree with TRBD1. The ends lost 2 bases at V and 6 bases at J; junction bases unmatched: 0. CDR1 MNHEY and CDR2 SVGAGI come from the germline V gene. This CDR3 is built from 12 residues. The chain's CDR3 is CASSYGTDGYTF. The CDR3 DNA is TGTGCCAGCAGTTACGGGACAGATGGCTACACCTTC.

The CDR3 protein is CASSPGHYNTGELFF. CDR3 DNA: TGTGCCAGCAGCCCGGGACATTACAACACCGGGGAGCTGTTTTTT. The rearrangement uses TRBV5-5 and TRBJ2-2, with D possibly TRBD1 on 6 matching bases. The V end was cut by 4 bases, the J end by 2 bases, with 12 bases between. This CDR3 is 15 amino acids long. Germline values: CDR1 SGHKS, CDR2 YYEKEE (reference sequence).

The V call is TRBV27, the J call TRBJ2-3; D call uncertain. This CDR3 is 15 amino acids long. V was pared by 4 bases and J by 1 base, with 12 bases between. Germline assignment: CDR1 MNHEY and CDR2 SMNVEV (reference sequence). This chain's CDR3 is CASSYIRLGTDTQYF. The CDR3 nucleotides read TGTGCCAGCAGTTATATTAGACTGGGCACAGATACGCAGTATTTT.

This chain joins TRBV6-5 and TRBJ1-5; TRBD1 aligns across 8 bases. Germline-derived CDR1 and CDR2 are MNHEY and SVGAGI. The trim removed 4 bases at V and 7 bases at J, leaving 6 bases unmatched. CDR3 length: 14 residues. The CDR3 DNA reads TGTGCCAGCAGTTTACAGGGGGGTGGCCAGCCCCAGCATTTT. Translation gives CASSLQGGGQPQHF.

The chain links TRBV19 to TRBJ1-5; D perhaps matches TRBD1 (5 bases). This CDR3 has 14 residues. V shed 6 bases and J shed 7 bases, with 16 bases lying between them. The germline V gene has CDR1 LNHDA and CDR2 SQIVND (reference sequence). Written as DNA, the CDR3 is TGTGCCAGTAGAAGCCAGGGTTACCAACAGCCCCAGCATTTT. Translated, it gives CASRSQGYQQPQHF.

The J gene is TRBJ1-1, the V gene TRBV29-1, with 8 bases fitting TRBD1. Germline assignment: CDR1 SQVTM and CDR2 ANQGSEA. The CDR3 sequence is 11 residues long. Trimming cost V 7 bases and J 6 bases; bases outside gene matches: 4. This CDR3 is CSASQGAEAFF. CDR3 sequence (DNA): TGCAGCGCGTCACAGGGGGCTGAAGCTTTCTTT. Looking up the rest from reference TRBV29-1 and TRBJ1-1 gives the full variable domain: SAVISQKPSRDICQRGTSLTIQCQVDSQVTMMFWYRQQPGQSLTLIATANQGSEATYESGFVIDKFPISRPNLTFSTLTVSNMSPEDSSIYLCSASQGAEAFFGQGTRLTVV.

This sequence joins TRBV28 and TRBJ2-1, with a tentative D call TRBD2 (6 bases). With 5 bases removed from V and 12 bases from J, the gap between germline ends came to 14 bases. The CDR3 has 12 residues. The germline CDR1 and CDR2 sequences are MDHEN and SYDVKM. The CDR3 sequence: CASSITSSVQFF. The CDR3 region has the DNA TGTGCCAGCAGTATCACTAGCAGCGTGCAGTTCTTC.

The J gene is TRBJ1-2, the V gene TRBV4-1; weak D call: TRBD1 (6 bases). This CDR3 has 17 residues. Germline assignment: CDR1 MGHRA and CDR2 YSYEKL. Trimming cost V 0 bases and J 1 base, with 15 bases left between them. The DNA of the CDR3 is TGCGCCAGCAGCCAAGATCCTCGGGGGGGCAATAACTATGGCTACACCTTC. Amino acid sequence: CASSQDPRGGNNYGYTF.

The chain carries TRBV9 and TRBJ1-4, with unresolved D. The germline CDR1 and CDR2 sequences are SGDLS and YYNGEE. V was pared by 5 bases and J by 6 bases, with 11 bases between. The CDR3 length is 13 residues. The CDR3 loop is CASRIDGYEKLFF. The CDR3 DNA reads as TGTGCCAGCAGAATTGACGGGTATGAAAAACTGTTTTTT.

This chain uses TRBV21-1 with TRBJ2-7; the DNA was not compared with TRBD1, the D call given in the table. TRBV21-1 is termed a pseudogene. The CDR3 extends over 18 amino acids. The CDR3 reads CASSKGRSRDRLSYEQYF. In DNA, the CDR3 is TGTGCCAGCAGCAAAGGGCGGTCCCGGGACAGGCTATCCTACGAGCAGTACTTC.

The V call is TRBV18, the J call TRBJ1-1; unclear D gene. The CDR3 length is 13 residues. CDR1 and CDR2 from the germline V gene are KGHSH and LQKENI. V lost 6 bases, J lost 5 bases, and 13 bases lay in between. The CDR3 region has the DNA TGTGCCAGCTCCCCGTCGGAGGGTACTGAAGCTTTCTTT. Translated: CASSPSEGTEAFF.

This clone was counted once. The chain has TRBV5-1 and TRBJ2-7; 7 bases line up with TRBD1. CDR1 SGHRS and CDR2 YFSETQ come from the germline V gene. CDR3 length: 14 amino acids. V shed 4 bases, J shed 5 bases, and the junction held 9 bases outside the gene matches. CDR3 amino acids: CASSPPTGANEQYF. In DNA, the CDR3 is TGCGCCAGCAGCCCCCCCACAGGGGCAAACGAGCAGTACTTC.